Listed below are T cell receptor beta chains from one sample, sequenced in a study of human T cells and chemical hapten exposure. TCRdb called the RACE reads again in MiXCR, with one record for every CDR3 protein. The sample consists of 300,000 to 450,000 distinct CDR3 sequences, approximately 5.1% of them appearing once. The sequencing used whole blood, collected in connection with sensitization to the hapten diphenylcyclopropenone (DPC). Source of these receptors: a woman between 50 and 59 years old with alopecia areata. Some clones in this sample may be carry-over from other donors' samples. Both conserved end residues are part of each CDR3. The order of the fields is clone size, V gene, D gene, CDR3 protein. The D gene is left open where the match is weak. Where a row states a size, it is once, few, many or the class of an expanded clone; other rows omit it.

>few|TRBV30|-
CAWRRLDSYNEQFF
>-|TRBV13|TRBD1
CASSEWDRTLNYGYTF
>-|TRBV20-1|-
CSASFGAGGANVLTF
>-|TRBV27|TRBD2
CATQREGRTDTQYF
>many|TRBV10-3|-
CAIGTGQGNQPQHF
>many|TRBV4-1|TRBD2
CASSSRLAGGHNEQFF
>many|TRBV12-3/TRBV12-4|TRBD2
CASSSTRGAGGSSYEQYF
>many|TRBV4-3|TRBD2
CASSQGTSGSPDTQYF
>-|TRBV20-1|-
CSARDIGGSTDTQYF
>few|TRBV4-3|-
CASSQDNLKDYGYTF
>many|TRBV6-5|-
CASSVRGSTDTQYF
>-|TRBV12-3/TRBV12-4|TRBD1
CSSSPQGDTQYF
>-|TRBV6-6|-
CASSPMSNQPQHF
>few|TRBV6-1|TRBD2
CASSATSGRDEQYF
>-|TRBV5-4|-
CASSGRDDGGIYGYTF
>many|TRBV12-3/TRBV12-4|-
CASSPLPDTQYF
>many|TRBV6-5|-
CASSYSSGQETQYF
>-|TRBV19|-
CASSIERSSYEQYF
>many|TRBV11-2|TRBD1
CASSWPGTGVSNTGELFF
>many|TRBV10-3|-
CAISESAGEVSGANVLTF
>few|TRBV12-3/TRBV12-4|TRBD2
CASSLAGPTGELFF
>many|TRBV29-1|TRBD1
CSVVPDRVVRGYTF
>few|TRBV2|TRBD1
CASSEMGQGNQPQHF
>few|TRBV11-3|TRBD1
CASSLGQQGEAFF
>few|TRBV6-5|-
CASRVGQQTNTEAFF
>many|TRBV6-5|-
CASVRGGGYTF
>many|TRBV29-1|TRBD2
CSVTPRLAGSVETQYF
>many|TRBV3-1|-
CASSQGRVTQYF